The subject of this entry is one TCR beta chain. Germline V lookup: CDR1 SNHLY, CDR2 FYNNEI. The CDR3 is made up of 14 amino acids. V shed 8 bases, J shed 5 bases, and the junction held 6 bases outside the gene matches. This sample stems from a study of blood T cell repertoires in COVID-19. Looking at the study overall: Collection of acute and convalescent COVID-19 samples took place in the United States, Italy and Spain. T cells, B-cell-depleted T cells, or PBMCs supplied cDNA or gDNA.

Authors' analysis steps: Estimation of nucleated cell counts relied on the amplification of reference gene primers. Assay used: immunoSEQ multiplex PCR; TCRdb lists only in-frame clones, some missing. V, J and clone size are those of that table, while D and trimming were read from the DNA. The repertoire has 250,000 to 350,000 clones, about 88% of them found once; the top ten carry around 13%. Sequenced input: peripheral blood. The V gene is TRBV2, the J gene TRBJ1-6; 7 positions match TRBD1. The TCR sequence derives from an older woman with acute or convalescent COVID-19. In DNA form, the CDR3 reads TGTGCCAGCGTGGACAGGCTCGATAATTCACCCCTCCACTTT. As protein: CASVDRLDNSPLHF.